This TCR beta chain was identified during a study of beta chain features in type 1 diabetes. General study results and limits: VDJ junctions sequenced from type 1 diabetes patients showed fewer insertions and more deletions. In all four CD4+ subsets, TCRB CDR3 length was significantly, moderately reduced in type 1 diabetes.

CDR3 length: 15 residues. Germline V gene data show CDR1 as SGHDT and CDR2 as YYEEEE. The ends lost 4 bases at V and 5 bases at J; junction bases unmatched: 7. Isolated RNA was reverse transcribed in full, so expressed TCRB transcripts were sequenced. This table comes from immunoSEQ multiplex PCR, and its TCRdb copy is limited to in-frame clones, with some not included. The table has around 240,000 clones, roughly 17% seen once. A remark on this clone: Its antigen is still unknown.

Every donor provided one heparinised blood draw, which averaged approximately 100 mL. The V gene is TRBV5-6, the J gene TRBJ2-7, with TRBD1 identical over 12 bases. This sequence was found in a man under 40 with type 1 diabetes. Sequencing was done on a sample of naive CD4+ T cells from blood. The CDR3 region has the DNA TGTGCCAGCAGCCCATCCGGGACAGGGGGCGACGAGCAGTACTTC. This translates into CASSPSGTGGDEQYF.